This TCR beta chain was captured in a study of shared clonotypes between healthy human individuals. In the naive CD8 group, cells lacked CD45RO and were positively selected for CCR7, so terminally differentiated effector memory CD45RA+ cells were left out. Donors comprised healthy HIV-negative adults lacking recent acute infections or vaccinations. V lost 0 bases and J lost 5; bases outside the gene matches: 5. The length of the CDR3 is 15 residues. Germline V lookup: CDR1 SGDLS, CDR2 YYNGEE. The study, taken as a whole, reports: Naive subsets usually exceeded memory subsets in estimated richness.

In the sorted-subset replicate PCRs, roughly 210 ng DNA, 25,000 to 35,000 T cell genomes, was used. Profiled with immunoSEQ multiplex PCR; TCRdb holds only in-frame clones, not every one. The table includes more than 2 million clones, 85% to 95% detected once. Remarks on this clone: Its specificity is unknown.

The sequenced sample consisted of naive CD8+ T cells sorted from blood. The J gene is TRBJ2-7, the V gene TRBV9; the match to TRBD1 covers 10 bases. This TCR derives from a man aged 18 to 29 in good health. The CDR3 loop reads CASSVAGTGANEQYF. Here the CDR3 DNA reads TGTGCCAGCAGCGTAGCCGGGACAGGGGCGAACGAGCAGTACTTC.